The sequence of this T cell receptor (beta chain) was determined in a study of blood T cell repertoires in COVID-19. About the study: Nucleic acid was either cDNA or gDNA, and it came from T cells, B-cell-depleted T cells, or PBMCs.

This CDR3 comprises 15 residues. V lost 2 bases and J 3 bases, leaving 13 bases between the germline ends. Per germline, CDR1 SGHVS and CDR2 FNYEAQ. The assay was immunoSEQ multiplex PCR, and TCRdb's table has in-frame clones only and misses some. The table lists tens of thousands of clones, less than 85% of them singletons. This TCR was recovered from a woman in her seventies with acute or convalescent COVID-19. The chain employs TRBV7-6 and TRBJ1-2, with a possible D match to TRBD1 (5 bases). Sequenced material: peripheral blood. The CDR3 sequence is CASSLTYQGYYGYTF. CDR3 nucleotide sequence: TGTGCCAGCAGCTTAACATATCAGGGCTACTATGGCTACACCTTC.